This TCR beta chain originates from a study of long-term antiretroviral therapy in people with HIV. The immunoSEQ assay was v3.0, run at survey level. Profiling relied on immunoSEQ multiplex PCR, and the TCRdb table lists in-frame clones only, not all of them. The sample consists of around 12,000 clones, 70% to 80% of them appearing once. Notes on the study in general: Following ART, diversity rose but still fell short of transplant donor controls. Pre-ART expanded clones dominated the repertoire at every time point.

This clone was detected only once. Its antigen is currently unknown. The study drew at least one pre-ART and at least two post-ART PBMC samples from every donor. CDR3 length: 14 amino acids. Germline V gives CDR1 SNHLY, CDR2 FYNNEI. V was pared by 9 bases and J by 2 bases, with 4 bases of the junction left unmatched. This clonotype was obtained from a middle-aged woman with HIV. This rearrangement joins TRBV2 to TRBJ2-2; TRBD1 agrees at 9 bases. The source was unsorted PBMCs, collected 0.5 years before starting antiretroviral therapy. The CDR3 loop is CARDRGENTGELFF. The CDR3, as DNA: TGTGCCAGAGACAGGGGGGAAAACACCGGGGAGCTGTTTTTT.